This TCR beta chain was found in a study of Ad26.COV2.S vaccination and SARS-CoV-2 variants. This table comes from immunoSEQ multiplex PCR, and its TCRdb copy is limited to in-frame clones, with some not included. Of over 110,000 clones in the sample, roughly 90% were seen once. Study-wide results and limits: People who got the vaccine or the placebo had similar non-spike TCR breadth. Spike-specific TCR breadth was greater after Ad26.COV2.S than placebo. An underestimation of total T cell responses may have resulted from the TCR breadth and depth analyses.

With respect to this clone: As yet, its antigen is unknown.

The length of the CDR3 is 12 residues. V shed 6 bases and J 10 bases; nucleotides not matched to a gene: 8. Germline CDR1 and CDR2: SEHNR and FQNEAQ (reference sequence). The chain couples TRBV7-9 to TRBJ1-1, with 7 bases that match TRBD1. The clonotype was recovered from a human donor who had recovered from COVID-19. Sample: peripheral blood, taken after recovery from COVID-19. This CDR3 is CASSFPQGGAFF. The CDR3 bases are TGTGCCAGCAGTTTCCCGCAGGGGGGAGCTTTCTTT.